The subject of this entry is one T cell receptor (beta chain). The entry originates in a study of T cell changes during pregnancy in multiple sclerosis. Profiling relied on immunoSEQ multiplex PCR, and the TCRdb table lists in-frame clones only, not all of them. The data show roughly 110,000 clones, with about 90% seen just once and less than 2% held by the top ten. The clonotype was recovered from a female donor with multiple sclerosis, enrolled in a pregnancy study. The sample in question was peripheral blood, obtained after pregnancy.

The CDR3 DNA sequence: TGTGCCAGCAGCATGGGCGACAGGCCGACCGAGCAGTACTTC. Amino acid sequence: CASSMGDRPTEQYF. V usage is TRBV9 and J usage is TRBJ2-7; D might be TRBD1 (6 bases). The V gene lost 4 bases and the J gene lost 6 bases, with 17 bases spanning the gap. The CDR3 is 14 amino acids. Per germline, CDR1 SGDLS and CDR2 YYNGEE.